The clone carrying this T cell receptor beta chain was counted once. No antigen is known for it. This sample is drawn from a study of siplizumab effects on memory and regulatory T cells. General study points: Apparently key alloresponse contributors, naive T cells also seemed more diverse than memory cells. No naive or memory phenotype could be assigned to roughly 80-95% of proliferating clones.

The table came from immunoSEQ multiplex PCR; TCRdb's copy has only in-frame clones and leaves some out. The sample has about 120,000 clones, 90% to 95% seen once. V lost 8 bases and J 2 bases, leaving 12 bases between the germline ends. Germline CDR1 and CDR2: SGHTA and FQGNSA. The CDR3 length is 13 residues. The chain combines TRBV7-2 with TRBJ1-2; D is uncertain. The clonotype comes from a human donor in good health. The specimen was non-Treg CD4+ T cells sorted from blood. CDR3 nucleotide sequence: TGTGCCAGCCTTGGGGATTCAAACTATGGCTACACCTTC. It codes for CASLGDSNYGYTF.